These 5 T cell receptor beta chains were all obtained from the same sample, sequenced in a study of patients and donors after allogeneic stem cell transplantation. One entry per CDR3 protein, called by TCRdb with MiXCR from the RT-PCR reads. The repertoire has 200,000 to 250,000 distinct CDR3 sequences, roughly 14% of them found once; the top ten carry 11%. Sequencing was performed on blood, either unsorted or a sorted T cell fraction (not recorded which). The receptors were sampled from a human donor who was either an allogeneic HSCT recipient or a stem cell or donor lymphocyte infusion donor (not recorded which). It is not recorded whose cells these are; they may come from a transplant donor.

This rearrangement joins TRBV7-6 to TRBJ2-7; 10 nucleotides agree with TRBD2. The V gene's germline CDR1 is SGHVS and CDR2 FNYEAQ. This CDR3 has 17 amino acids. The V and J ends lost 3 bases and 6 bases, in that order; junction bases with no gene match: 14. The CDR3 sequence is CASSLLAGDVDFREQYF. The CDR3 DNA reads TGTGCCAGCAGCTTGCTAGCGGGGGACGTTGATTTTCGCGAGCAGTACTTC. Combining the CDR3 with reference TRBV7-6 and TRBJ2-7 gives the whole variable domain GAGVSQSPRYKVTKRGQDVALRCDPISGHVSLYWYRQALGQGPEFLTYFNYEAQQDKSGLPNDRFSAERPEGSISTLTIQRTEQRDSAMYRCASSLLAGDVDFREQYFGPGTRLTVT.

This clonotype was seen once. The chain uses TRBV7-8 and TRBJ1-4; D remains ambiguous. Trimming removed 5 bases at V and 0 bases at J, with 10 bases between. The CDR3 sequence is 15 residues long. Per germline, CDR1 SGHVS and CDR2 FQNEAQ. The CDR3 spells CASSPLDATNEKLFF. CDR3 sequence (DNA): TGTGCCAGCAGCCCCCTAGATGCAACTAATGAAAAACTGTTTTTT. Filled out from reference TRBV7-8 and TRBJ1-4, the complete variable domain reads GAGVSQSPRYKVAKRGQDVALRCDPISGHVSLFWYQQALGQGPEFLTYFQNEAQLDKSGLPSDRFFAERPEGSVSTLKIQRTQQEDSAVYLCASSPLDATNEKLFFGSGTQLSVL.

This clonotype was detected many times. The rearrangement links TRBV12-3 or TRBV12-4 to TRBJ1-4; TRBD1 matches 7 bases. Trimming at V came to 8 bases and at J to 7 bases, leaving 7 bases not matched to a gene. This CDR3 region has 13 residues. The CDR3 sequence: CASSRQGSEKLFF. CDR3 nucleotide sequence: TGTGCCAGCTCAAGACAGGGTAGTGAAAAACTGTTTTTT.

This clonotype was found many times. The chain has TRBV5-6 and TRBJ2-1; maybe TRBD2 (5 bases). CDR1 is SGHDT and CDR2 is YYEEEE in the germline V gene. The CDR3 runs to 16 residues. V gave up 0 bases and J gave up 7 bases, with 17 bases separating them. CDR3 in DNA: TGTGCCAGCAGCTTGGGGGCCCGGGAAGGGTCAAATGAGCAGTTCTTC. The encoded protein is CASSLGAREGSNEQFF.

CDR3 sequence: CASSSSPDQPQHF. The CDR3 nucleotides are TGTGCCAGCAGCTCCAGCCCCGATCAGCCCCAGCATTTT. The chain combines TRBV5-6 with TRBJ1-5; no reliable D call. V lost 3 bases and J 5 bases, leaving 9 bases between the germline ends. This CDR3 spans 13 amino acids. Per germline, CDR1 SGHDT and CDR2 YYEEEE. The full variable domain, in which reference TRBV5-6 and TRBJ1-5 provide the parts outside the CDR3, is DAGVTQSPTHLIKTRGQQVTLRCSPKSGHDTVSWYQQALGQGPQFIFQYYEEEERQRGNFPDRFSGHQFPNYSSELNVNALLLGDSALYLCASSSSPDQPQHFGDGTRLSIL.